A selection of T cell receptor beta chains follows, all from one sample in a study of response to subunit inactivated influenza vaccine. From the RT-PCR reads, TCRdb called clonotypes with MiXCR, one entry per CDR3 protein. The sample has hundreds of thousands of distinct CDR3 sequences; around 18% are singletons. The sequencing used PBMCs from blood, collected roughly 5 days after vaccination. The receptors were sampled from a man over 45 who received an inactivated influenza vaccine. Each CDR3 is given without its conserved first and last residue.

TRBV11-2 ASSHIWGRGDQETQY
TRBV5-4 ASTSRGKTDTQY
TRBV6-5 ASTHSLEPLFTQY
TRBV7-2 ASSLTSFEQF
TRBV5-6 ASSLGGSGRGSYNEQF
TRBV10-3 AISESIIGQGRYEQY
TRBV20-1 SARTANTDTQY
TRBV12-3/TRBV12-4 ASSFLGVNSPLH
TRBV7-9 ASTFTGGPYNEQF
TRBV12-3/TRBV12-4 ASSLFNLQGSEAF
TRBV2 ASGGTDERRGRS
TRBV7-9 ASSFRGQGSGGEQF
TRBV5-1 ASSPGRSYEQY
TRBV20-1 SARDEVLGETQY
TRBV28 ASSQGQEITDTQY
TRBV20-1 SARDHADHEQY
TRBV5-1 ASSEPGLRGQETQY
TRBV7-2 ASSLNNPRSTDTQY
TRBV12-3/TRBV12-4 ASSLGGQGAYNYGYT
TRBV24-1 ATSDLGTGGAQTQY
TRBV5-1 ASSLGTGESYNEQF
TRBV20-1 SARDSKAGVGETQY
TRBV15 ATSTRRVSNQPQH
TRBV20-1 SARDMVRVDNEQF
TRBV20-1 SAILRGATSTDTQY
TRBV20-1 GPQREYTYEQY
TRBV7-2 ASSLAPGLGTDTQY
TRBV6-5 ASSYATGETQY
TRBV3-1 ASSLQGAGNTIY
TRBV20-1 SALRQDSGANVLT
TRBV20-1 SANNRDRSYNEQF
TRBV6-1 ASETGTGGRLSGYT
TRBV29-1 SEESGSNPKEQSANYGYT
TRBV2 ASSVDRKNYGYT
TRBV7-2 ASRGFGQETQY
TRBV28 ASSSPDRAYEQY
TRBV20-1 SANRGSGANVLT
TRBV24-1 ATSGTLGNTDTQY
TRBV12-3/TRBV12-4 ASRGRLNTGELF
TRBV6-5 ASSYSKRSNQPQH
TRBV12-3/TRBV12-4 ASSSQRTSEQF
TRBV6-1 ASRGDFFSYNEQF
TRBV12-3/TRBV12-4 ASSVGQRNSPLH
TRBV12-3/TRBV12-4 ASRIAGGNTGELF
TRBV27 ASSLSTGINEQF
TRBV3-1 ASSDRTSGNQETQY
TRBV7-9 ASSLGGRHEQY
TRBV11-1 ASSSTKLGQVKYSTDTQY
TRBV7-9 ASSFGSGELGEQF
TRBV10-2 ASSELWNQPQH
TRBV20-1 SARDGRDHQETQY
TRBV6-5 ASSFAGGAAYEQY
TRBV6-2/TRBV6-3 ASSYPPRNEQF